This T cell receptor (beta chain) was recovered during a study of T cell clonality in common variable immunodeficiency. The study's findings and limits: Compared with controls, CVID subjects had fewer shared TCRbeta clones. In common variable immunodeficiency, TCR beta chains reportedly carried fewer deletions and N-nucleotide insertions.

Germline trimming cut 4 bases from V and 3 bases from J; bases unmatched to any gene: 8. The CDR3 is 15 residues long. Germline V CDR1 and CDR2: SGHRS, YFSETQ. This clone has a count of ten or more. Its antigen is unknown. The read is 3 residues too short to cover the CDR3 end, so that end is filled in from the germline J gene. TCRdb's copy holds only in-frame clones and misses some; the assay was immunoSEQ multiplex PCR. This sample has about 81,000 clones, each found more than once. The chain employs TRBV5-1 and TRBJ2-3; 7 positions match TRBD1. This clonotype was obtained from a person between 18 and 69 years old in good health. Sequencing input: peripheral blood mononuclear cells. Partial CDR3 DNA: TGCGCCAGCAGCCACCAACCGACAGGGACAGATACG. Translating it yields CASSHQPTGTDT. The whole CDR3 region reads CASSHQPTGTDTQYF.